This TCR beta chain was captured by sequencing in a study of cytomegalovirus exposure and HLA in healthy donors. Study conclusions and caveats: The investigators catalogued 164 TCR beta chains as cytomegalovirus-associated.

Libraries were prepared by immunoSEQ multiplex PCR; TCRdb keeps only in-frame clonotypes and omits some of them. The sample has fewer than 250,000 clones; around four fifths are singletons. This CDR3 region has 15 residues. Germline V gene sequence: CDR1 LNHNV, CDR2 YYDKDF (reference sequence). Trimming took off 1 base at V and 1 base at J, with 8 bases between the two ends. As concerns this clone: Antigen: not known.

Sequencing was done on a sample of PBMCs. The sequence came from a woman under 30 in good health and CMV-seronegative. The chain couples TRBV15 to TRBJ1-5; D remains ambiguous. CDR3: CATSRGGESNQPQHF. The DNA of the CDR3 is TGTGCCACCAGCAGAGGGGGAGAGAGCAATCAGCCCCAGCATTTT.